What follows are 20 T cell receptor beta chains derived from one specimen sequenced in a study of response to subunit inactivated influenza vaccine. TCRdb reanalysed the RT-PCR reads using MiXCR and keeps one entry per CDR3 protein. The repertoire holds roughly 190,000 distinct CDR3 sequences, with approximately 12% as singletons. The sample was also linked to a second study, of T cells expressing NK-cell markers. That work contributes: The authors made TCR beta cDNA libraries by 5'RACE template switching. This switching added a universal primer site and UMIs.

The sample here was CD8+ T cells sorted from PBMCs, taken less than 13 days after vaccination. These receptors were obtained from a man in his fifties or sixties who received an inactivated influenza vaccine.

The genes are TRBV15 and TRBJ2-1, with 11 bases fitting TRBD2. The V segment lost 3 bases and the J segment 3 bases; nucleotides outside the gene matches: 4. Germline V gene sequence: CDR1 LNHNV, CDR2 YYDKDF (reference sequence). There are 16 residues in the CDR3. Written as DNA, the CDR3 is TGTGCCACCAGCAGCCGACTAGCGGGGTACTACAATGAGCAGTTCTTC. Protein sequence: CATSSRLAGYYNEQFF. The full variable domain, in which reference TRBV15 and TRBJ2-1 provide the parts outside the CDR3, is DAMVIQNPRYQVTQFGKPVTLSCSQTLNHNVMYWYQQKSSQAPKLLFHYYDKDFNNEADTPDNFQSRRPNTSFCFLDIRSPGLGDTAMYLCATSSRLAGYYNEQFFGPGTRLTVL.

This clonotype was detected only a few times. This chain joins TRBV4-1 and TRBJ1-1; 7 bases line up with TRBD1. With V trimmed by 1 base and J by 3 bases, 8 bases remained unmatched. CDR3 length: 16 amino acids. Germline CDR1 MGHRA, CDR2 YSYEKL. Written as DNA, the CDR3 is TGCGCCAGCAGCCAAGCCGAAGGGGGCTTCCACACTGAAGCTTTCTTT. Protein sequence: CASSQAEGGFHTEAFF.

The V gene is TRBV6-5, the J gene TRBJ2-7; D is unclear. V shed 0 bases and J shed 3 bases, with 12 bases lying between them. Germline CDR1 is MNHEY and CDR2 is SVGAGI. This CDR3 comprises 15 residues. CDR3 sequence (DNA): TGTGCCAGCAGTTACTCCTGGACCGATTACTACGAGCAGTACTTC. Protein: CASSYSWTDYYEQYF.

The chain uses TRBV5-7 and TRBJ1-1; D not resolved. TRBV5-7 has ORF status, its function being uncertain. Trimming shortened V by 7 bases and J by 6 bases, and 16 bases separated the two germline ends. The CDR3 extends over 13 amino acids. CDR3 region: CASGPRVLSEAFF. The CDR3 coding sequence is TGTGCCAGCGGCCCCCGGGTCCTCTCTGAAGCTTTCTTT.

The rearrangement uses TRBV7-9 and TRBJ2-1, with D possibly matching TRBD2 (5 bases). The germline CDR1 and CDR2 sequences are SEHNR and FQNEAQ (reference sequence). Trimming stripped 3 bases from V and 1 base from J, with 13 bases between. The CDR3 is made up of 16 amino acids. The CDR3 DNA follows: TGTGCCAGCAGCTTGGTAATAGCGAGTTCCTACAATGAGCAGTTCTTC. It yields the protein CASSLVIASSYNEQFF.

V and J are TRBV12-3 or TRBV12-4 and TRBJ2-2, with D perhaps matching TRBD1 or TRBD2 (5 bases each). V shed 1 base and J shed 0 bases, with 21 bases lying between them. The CDR3 runs to 20 residues. The CDR3 sequence: CASSLGPGTNPTSNTGELFF. As DNA, the CDR3 is TGTGCCAGCAGTTTAGGCCCCGGGACCAATCCTACATCGAACACCGGGGAGCTGTTTTTT.

Worth noting for this clonotype: Germline and junction disagree at one end, which may indicate a read error. The rearrangement uses TRBV12-3 or TRBV12-4 and TRBJ2-1; 11 bases line up with TRBD2. CDR3 length: 19 residues. The DNA for the CDR3 is TGTGCCAGCTGTTTCCCCACGTGGCTAGCGGGGGGCCTTCACAATGAGCAGTTCTTC. This sequence encodes CASCFPTWLAGGLHNEQFF.

This clonotype was recorded a few times. This sequence joins TRBV9 and TRBJ1-1; no definite D call. Germline V gene lookup returns CDR1 SGDLS and CDR2 YYNGEE. Deletions cut 4 bases from V and 6 bases from J, with 16 bases between. The CDR3 extends over 14 amino acids. The CDR3 loop is CASSHGPEGPEAFF. CDR3 bases: TGTGCCAGCAGCCACGGACCTGAAGGCCCTGAAGCTTTCTTT.

This clonotype was found a few times. The V gene is TRBV28, the J gene TRBJ2-7, with a tentative D call TRBD2 (5 bases). Germline CDR1 reads MDHEN; CDR2 reads SYDVKM. The CDR3 totals 13 residues. The germline V and J ends were trimmed by 10 bases and 3 bases, with 16 bases remaining between them. The chain's CDR3 is CATTLRRGYEQYF. Written as DNA, the CDR3 is TGTGCCACTACCCTCCGCCGGGGCTACGAGCAGTACTTC.

This chain connects TRBV28 to TRBJ1-6; the D is unclear. Germline V lookup: CDR1 MDHEN, CDR2 SYDVKM. The V end was cut by 2 bases, the J end by 0 bases, with 8 bases between. This CDR3 contains 16 residues. The CDR3 spells CASSLISFSYNSPLHF. The DNA for the CDR3 is TGTGCCAGCAGTTTAATCTCTTTCTCCTATAATTCACCCCTCCACTTT. Full variable domain (rest looked up from reference TRBV28 and TRBJ1-6): DVKVTQSSRYLVKRTGEKVFLECVQDMDHENMFWYRQDPGLGLRLIYFSYDVKMKEKGDIPEGYSVSREKKERFSLILESASTNQTSMYLCASSLISFSYNSPLHFGNGTRLTVT.

This clonotype was seen repeatedly, ten times or more. The J gene is TRBJ2-3, the V gene TRBV2; tentative D call: TRBD2 (6 bases). Germline CDR1 reads SNHLY; CDR2 reads FYNNEI. V was cut by 3 bases and J by 0 bases, with 13 bases left in between. The CDR3 runs to 16 residues. The CDR3 coding sequence is TGTGCCAGCAGTGATCCCGGGAGAGGGAGCACAGATACGCAGTATTTT. As protein: CASSDPGRGSTDTQYF.

This clonotype was observed many times. The rearrangement uses TRBV29-1 and TRBJ2-1, with D unclear. Germline values: CDR1 SQVTM, CDR2 ANQGSEA. V was trimmed by 5 bases and J by 4 bases, leaving 6 bases between them. The CDR3 covers 11 residues. DNA of the CDR3: TGCAGCGTTCTCCCGTACAATGAGCAGTTCTTC. Translation gives CSVLPYNEQFF.

Many counts were recorded for this clonotype. The chain couples TRBV10-3 to TRBJ2-1; D not resolved. V was pared by 3 bases and J by 7 bases, with 7 bases between. The CDR3 extends over 12 amino acids. Germline V gene data show CDR1 as ENHRY and CDR2 as SYGVKD. The CDR3: CAISEGVNEQFF. CDR3 nucleotides: TGTGCCATCAGTGAAGGAGTTAATGAGCAGTTCTTC.

This clonotype turned up a few times. The CDR3 sequence: CASSLAAGANEQFF. The DNA of the CDR3 is TGTGCCAGCAGCTTGGCGGCAGGGGCAAATGAGCAGTTCTTC. The V gene is TRBV5-5, the J gene TRBJ2-1, with D possibly matching TRBD1 (6 bases). Trimming shortened V by 0 bases and J by 7 bases, and 11 bases separated the two germline ends. Looked up from germline, CDR1 is SGHKS and CDR2 is YYEKEE (reference sequence). CDR3 length equals 14 residues.

The V gene is TRBV7-9, the J gene TRBJ2-1; TRBD2 agrees at 9 bases. Trimming took 6 bases from V and 2 from J; bases not matched to a gene: 5. There are 15 residues in the CDR3. Germline CDR1 reads SEHNR; CDR2 reads FQNEAQ (reference sequence). The CDR3 sequence is CASRQAGGPYNEQFF. The CDR3 DNA is TGTGCCAGCAGACAAGCGGGGGGACCCTACAATGAGCAGTTCTTC.

The sample holds a few counts of this clonotype. The chain combines TRBV7-2 with TRBJ2-7; the D gene could be TRBD1 or TRBD2 (5 bases each). The CDR3 totals 15 residues. Germline V CDR1 and CDR2: SGHTA, FQGNSA. The germline V and J ends were trimmed by 5 bases and 2 bases, with 16 bases remaining between them. The CDR3 DNA reads as TGTGCCAGCAGCAGCCTTGGGGGTAGCGCCTACGAGCAGTACTTC. Its protein product is CASSSLGGSAYEQYF.

This clonotype has more than one count but fewer than ten. The chain recombines TRBV11-2 with TRBJ2-1, with 8 bases identical to TRBD2. CDR3 length: 16 amino acids. J was trimmed by 9 bases and V by 1 base; bases with no gene match: 11. Germline V lookup: CDR1 SGHAT, CDR2 FQNNGV. CDR3 region: CASSLVAGGLLSEQFF. The CDR3 coding sequence is TGTGCCAGCAGCTTAGTCGCGGGGGGCCTTTTGAGTGAGCAGTTCTTC.

This clonotype was counted a few times. The J gene is TRBJ1-5, the V gene TRBV5-8, with TRBD1 matching over 8 bases. CDR3 length equals 16 residues. Germline V lookup: CDR1 SGHTS, CDR2 YDEGEE. V trimming: 3 bases; J trimming: 2 bases; junction bases outside the gene matches: 7. CDR3 in amino acids: CASSYPQDRGNQPQHF. The CDR3 nucleotides are TGTGCCAGCAGCTATCCCCAGGACAGGGGCAATCAGCCCCAGCATTTT.

This clonotype was counted a few times. The chain employs TRBV11-2 and TRBJ2-2; 12 bases are a match to TRBD2. Trimming took 0 bases from V and 7 from J; bases not matched to a gene: 9. The CDR3 sequence is 18 residues long. The germline V gene encodes CDR1 SGHAT and CDR2 FQNNGV. The CDR3 spells CASSLDLLAGGPNGELFF. The DNA for the CDR3 is TGTGCCAGCAGCTTAGATTTGCTAGCGGGAGGGCCTAACGGGGAGCTGTTTTTT.

The sample holds a few counts of this clonotype. The chain links TRBV10-3 to TRBJ2-3; 9 nucleotides match TRBD2. The germline CDR1 and CDR2 sequences are ENHRY and SYGVKD. CDR3 length: 14 residues. Unmatched junction bases numbered 2, after V lost 2 bases and J lost 5 bases. DNA of the CDR3: TGTGCCATCAGTGAGGGCGGGGGGGGAGATACGCAGTATTTT. As protein: CAISEGGGGDTQYF.